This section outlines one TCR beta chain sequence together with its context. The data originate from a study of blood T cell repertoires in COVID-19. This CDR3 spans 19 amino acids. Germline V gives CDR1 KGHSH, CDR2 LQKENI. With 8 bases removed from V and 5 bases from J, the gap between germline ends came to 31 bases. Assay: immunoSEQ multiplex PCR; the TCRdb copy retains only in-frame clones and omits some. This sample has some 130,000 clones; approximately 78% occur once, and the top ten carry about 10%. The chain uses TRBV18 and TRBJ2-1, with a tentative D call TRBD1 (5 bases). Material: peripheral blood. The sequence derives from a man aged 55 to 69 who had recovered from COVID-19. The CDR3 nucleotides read TGTGCCAGCACGTTTAGCCATTTTAGGGGTATGGTCACACACAATGAGCAGTTCTTC. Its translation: CASTFSHFRGMVTHNEQFF. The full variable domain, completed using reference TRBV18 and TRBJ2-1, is NAGVMQNPRHLVRRRGQEARLRCSPMKGHSHVYWYRQLPEEGLKFMVYLQKENIIDESGMPKERFSAEFPKEGPSILRIQQVVRGDSAAYFCASTFSHFRGMVTHNEQFFGPGTRLTVL.